The present entry profiles one T cell receptor beta chain with its context. The antigen remains unidentified. This sample is part of a study of T cell responses to AZD1222 COVID-19 vaccine. Findings and limits, study-wide: There were mostly white British donors and more females than males, and clonal diversity was possibly underestimated. The study found Spike-specific TCR breadth and depth rose after two AZD1222 doses. Repertoires were obtained solely post-peak T cell response. Across spike, vaccine-associated CD4 TCRs were found, dominant at 160-218 and 743-854.

Method: immunoSEQ multiplex PCR; TCRdb's copy keeps in-frame clones and lacks some. The repertoire holds roughly 150,000 clones, with roughly nine tenths as singletons. The sequencing used peripheral blood, collected on day 0 of AZD1222 vaccination. This clonotype was sampled from an adult in good health.

The CDR3 DNA reads TGTGCCAGCGGTCGGGCGGGAGGCTACACCTTC. Its translation is CASGRAGGYTF. V usage is TRBV27 and J usage is TRBJ1-2, with no clear D. V shed 8 bases and J shed 8 bases, with 12 bases lying between them. From germline, CDR1 is MNHEY and CDR2 SMNVEV (reference sequence). The CDR3 extends over 11 amino acids.